This is a list of T cell receptor beta chains from one sample in a study of blood T cell repertoires in COVID-19. TCRdb keeps only in-frame clones here, not all; method: immunoSEQ multiplex PCR. The table includes 200,000 to 300,000 clones, about 93% detected once. Sequencing input: peripheral blood. These receptors originate from a man aged 30 to 45 with COVID-19, enrolled during active disease. Both conserved end residues are part of each CDR3. The order of the fields is V gene, clone size, D gene, J gene, CDR3 protein, CDR3 DNA. The D gene is left open where the match is weak. A clone size is listed for some rows: how often the clone was seen (once, few, many), or a class if it is expanded.

TRBV3-1/TRBV3-2	NA	NA	TRBJ1-2	CASSPNPDYGYTF	TGTGCCAGCAGCCCCAACCCAGACTATGGCTACACCTTC
TRBV29-1	NA	NA	TRBJ2-3	CSVELTGFTDTQYF	TGCAGCGTCGAACTCACAGGGTTCACAGATACGCAGTATTTT
TRBV27	NA	NA	TRBJ1-4	CASSFSATNEKLFF	TGTGCCAGCAGTTTCAGTGCAACTAATGAAAAACTGTTTTTT
TRBV11-2	NA	NA	TRBJ2-3	CASSLVAGTSTDTQYF	TGTGCCAGCAGCTTAGTGGCGGGGACTAGCACAGATACGCAGTATTTT
TRBV19	NA	NA	TRBJ2-1	CASKRDNEQFF	TGTGCCAGTAAGCGTGACAATGAGCAGTTCTTC
TRBV10-1	few	TRBD2	TRBJ2-3	CASSPGLAPTDTQYF	TGCGCCAGCAGTCCAGGACTAGCGCCCACAGATACGCAGTATTTT
TRBV6-1	NA	NA	TRBJ1-2	CASSEGGRELGYTF	TGTGCCAGCAGTGAAGGCGGCAGGGAATTGGGCTACACCTTC
TRBV6-1	NA	TRBD1	TRBJ1-5	CASSDRGRFNQPQHF	TGTGCCAGCAGTGACAGGGGGCGATTCAATCAGCCCCAGCATTTT
TRBV6-5	NA	TRBD1	TRBJ1-2	CASTEDRGLGYTF	TGTGCCAGCACCGAGGACAGGGGCCTTGGCTACACCTTC
TRBV30	NA	TRBD1	TRBJ1-2	CARYRGIVYGYTF	TGTGCCCGTTACAGGGGTATTGTCTATGGCTACACCTTC
TRBV7-9	NA	TRBD1	TRBJ2-7	CASSLDGTGLLSYEQYF	TGTGCCAGCAGCTTAGATGGGACAGGTCTACTCTCCTACGAGCAGTACTTC
TRBV2	NA	NA	TRBJ2-1	CASTPRGEIRQFF	TGTGCCAGCACCCCCCGGGGAGAAATTAGGCAGTTCTTC
TRBV7-9	NA	NA	TRBJ1-3	CASSLVRGLSGNTIYF	TGTGCCAGCAGCTTAGTGCGGGGTTTGTCCGGAAACACCATATATTTT